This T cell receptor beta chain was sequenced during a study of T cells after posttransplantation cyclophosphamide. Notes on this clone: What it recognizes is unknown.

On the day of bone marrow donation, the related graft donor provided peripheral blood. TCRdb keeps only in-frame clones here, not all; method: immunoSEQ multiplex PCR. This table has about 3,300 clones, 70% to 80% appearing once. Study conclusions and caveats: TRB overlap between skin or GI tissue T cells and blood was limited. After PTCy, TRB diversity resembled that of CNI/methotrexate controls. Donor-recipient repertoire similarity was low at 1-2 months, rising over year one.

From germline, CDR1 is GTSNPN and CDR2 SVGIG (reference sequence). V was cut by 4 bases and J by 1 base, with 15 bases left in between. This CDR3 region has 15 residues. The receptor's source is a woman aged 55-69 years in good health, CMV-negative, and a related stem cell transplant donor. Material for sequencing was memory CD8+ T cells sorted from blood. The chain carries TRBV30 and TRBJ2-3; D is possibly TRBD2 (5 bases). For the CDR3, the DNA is TGTGCCTGGACCTTATTCGCCGGGGGCACAGATACGCAGTATTTT. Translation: CAWTLFAGGTDTQYF.